These 7 T cell receptor beta chains were all obtained from the same sample, sequenced in a study of blood T cell repertoires in COVID-19. Sequenced by immunoSEQ multiplex PCR; TCRdb stores in-frame clones only, minus some. This sample has about 80,000 clones, with over 70% found just once. Sequencing was performed on peripheral blood. These receptors were obtained from a human donor in a cohort sampled during active COVID-19.

The chain joins TRBV7-8 to TRBJ1-4, with 8 positions matching TRBD1. CDR1 is SGHVS and CDR2 is FQNEAQ in the germline V gene. This CDR3 has 15 amino acids. After removal of 4 bases from V and 10 bases from J, the junction contained 11 bases not matched to a gene. CDR3 DNA sequence: TGTGCCAGCAGCTACGTCGTAGGACAGGGAGGAAAACTGTTTTTT. It is translated as CASSYVVGQGGKLFF.

The gene calls are TRBV6-2 or TRBV6-3 and TRBJ1-1, with TRBD1 matching 9 bases. Germline lookup yields CDR1 MNHEY and CDR2 SVGEGT. This CDR3 comprises 15 residues. The trim removed 6 bases at V and 5 bases at J, leaving 10 bases unmatched. The chain's CDR3 is CASSETGGVITEAFF. The CDR3 region has the DNA TGTGCCAGCAGCGAGACAGGGGGGGTAATAACTGAAGCTTTCTTT.

This sequence joins TRBV28 and TRBJ1-2, with TRBD1 as a possible D gene (6 bases). V lost 6 bases to trimming and J lost 2 bases, with 13 bases between them. Looked up from germline, CDR1 is MDHEN and CDR2 is SYDVKM. This CDR3 comprises 14 residues. The CDR3 region has the DNA TGTGCCAGCAGCCGGCTGGACAGCAACTATGGCTACACCTTC. Amino acids: CASSRLDSNYGYTF.

The rearrangement joins TRBV5-3 to TRBJ2-7, with 8 bases that match TRBD2. TRBV5-3 is filed as an ORF, its function uncertain. J gave up 6 bases and V 4 bases, and 15 bases lay outside the gene matches. The length of the CDR3 is 16 residues. The CDR3 loop is CARSLTLSGVPCEQYF. CDR3 coding DNA: TGTGCCAGAAGCCTAACGCTTAGCGGGGTGCCTTGCGAGCAGTACTTC.

The chain recombines TRBV27 with TRBJ2-7; 7 nucleotides align to TRBD2. Germline CDR1 MNHEY, CDR2 SMNVEV (reference sequence). The CDR3 sequence is 15 residues long. V shed 4 bases, J shed 5 bases, and the junction held 11 bases outside the gene matches. The CDR3 protein is CASSSPETSFNEQYF. CDR3 coding DNA: TGTGCCAGCAGTTCGCCGGAGACTAGCTTCAACGAGCAGTACTTC.

The rearrangement links TRBV30 to TRBJ1-1, with a possible D match to TRBD1 (6 bases). Per the germline V gene, CDR1 is GTSNPN and CDR2 is SVGIG (reference sequence). The CDR3 extends over 12 amino acids. V lost 4 bases to trimming and J lost 6 bases, with 12 bases between them. The CDR3: CAWKVDRPEAFF. In DNA, the CDR3 is TGTGCCTGGAAAGTTGACAGGCCTGAAGCTTTCTTT.

J is TRBJ2-7 and V is TRBV11-2, with a possible D match to TRBD2 (5 bases). The CDR3 consists of 16 residues. The germline V gene encodes CDR1 SGHAT and CDR2 FQNNGV. Trimming removed 3 bases at V and 4 bases at J, with 19 bases between. Written as DNA, the CDR3 is TGTGCCAGCAGCTTGGGTTCCGGACGGACTTTTTACGAGCAGTACTTC. It encodes CASSLGSGRTFYEQYF. The full variable domain, with the rest looked up from reference TRBV11-2 and TRBJ2-7, is EAGVAQSPRYKIIEKRQSVAFWCNPISGHATLYWYQQILGQGPKLLIQFQNNGVVDDSQLPKDRFSAERLKGVDSTLKIQPAKLEDSAVYLCASSLGSGRTFYEQYFGPGTRLTVT.